This T cell receptor (beta chain) was documented in a study of identical twins. From the 5' RACE reads, TCRdb called clonotypes with MiXCR, one entry per CDR3 protein. The data show approximately 890,000 distinct CDR3 sequences, 9% to 15% seen once. This clonotype was counted only a few times. The germline CDR1 and CDR2 sequences are DFQATT and SNEGSKA (reference sequence). Between the trimmed V and J ends, which lost 2 bases and 7 bases, there was a span of 15 bases. The CDR3 consists of 15 residues. These data were also filed under a second study, of yellow fever vaccine responses in identical twins.

The chain uses TRBV20-1 and TRBJ1-6; D unclear. The clonotype comes from a woman between 18 and 29 years old in good health. What was sequenced was PBMCs. The CDR3 nucleotides are TGCAGTGCTAGACGTTTGGGGAATGTCAATTCACCCCTCCACTTT. Its translation: CSARRLGNVNSPLHF.